This T cell receptor beta chain was retrieved from a study of blood T cells in healthy people across ages (dated by TCRdb to 2013 to 2016). Regarding the study in general: Template switching captured roughly one uniquely barcoded TCR beta cDNA molecule per two T cells in model experiments. Age-related changes in TCR beta repertoire diversity were measured in the study by deep sequencing normalized with unique cDNA molecular identifiers. Donors of different ages were randomly distributed across sequencing lanes to avoid experimental bias. For two donors (one aged 18 to 29 and one aged 80 or older), the study analyzed two additional independent replicas of 1 million unique cDNA reads from the same blood draw. The donors were divided into four age groups: young (average around 16 years), middle-aged (under 40), aged (about 60) and long-lived (about 84). The study at large found these results: Compared with the aged group, more naive CD4+ T cells, fewer expanded clones and increased TCR diversity were shown by the long-lived group, suggesting age selection. Bulk unsorted PBMC profiling prevented conclusive comparison of naive and antigen-experienced compartments. As age increased, observed TCR beta diversity per million T cells dropped in a roughly linear way, and a significant reduction was already evident by age roughly 40. Estimates of total diversity based on one million sequenced T cells were considered lower bounds and underestimates. The CMV infection status of donors was not known, potentially confounding age-related changes in expanded clonotypes. There was a strong correlation between observed TCR beta diversity and the percentage of naive T cells measured by flow cytometry.

Note on this clonotype: This receptor's antigen is unknown. It has no much larger one-base neighbor in the sample; base qualities were not kept.

Preparation of the library involved 5' RACE. Sequencing used an Illumina HiSeq 2500. The second PCR ran for roughly 7 to 11 cycles and used a J-beta primer mix along with a sample-barcoded 5' primer. A template-switch 5' adaptor carrying 12 random nucleotides introduced a unique molecular identifier onto each TCR beta cDNA molecule. Each sample yielded at least 2.5 million CDR3-containing paired-end reads. First-strand cDNA synthesis was performed from all RNA using the Mint cDNA synthesis kit, with priming by a TRBC-specific oligonucleotide. Following uracil-DNA glycosylase treatment, all cDNA underwent a first 18-cycle PCR with the universal primers M1SS and BC2_uni_R. The source study handled its data this way. Normalization of each sample was performed by random selection of 1 million high-quality reads, each carrying a distinct molecular identifier. Instead of being binned into consensus sequences, reads with shared molecular identifiers were discarded. MiTCR, with a Q25 quality threshold and the strictest error-elimination algorithm, was used for CDR3 identification, clonotype clustering and error correction. A nonparametric unseen species model using Euler transformation provided a lower-bound estimate of total TCR beta diversity. The public reads were quality trimmed at Q25 with fastp and then assembled into clones with MiXCR by TCRdb, keeping productive beta chains. When rows share a CDR3 protein, they turn into one entry using the most common DNA and genes. The V and J calls here are based on TCRdb, not the publication. The sample table contains about 680,000 distinct CDR3 sequences; only one count was recorded for around 45% of them. The top ten clonotypes cover around a third of the sample.

Spanning cysteine to phenylalanine, the CDR3 consists of 15 amino acids. The retained sequence is limited to the CDR3, 45 bases, with the frame set at the first base. At the junction V is shortened by 4 bases and J by 11 bases, with 23 bases in between. Systemically healthy Caucasian individuals from Russia, 39 in total and aged about 6 to 95 years, were included as donors. About 10 milliliters of peripheral blood were collected from each donor into EDTA-treated Vacutainer tubes. PBMCs were isolated by Ficoll-Paque density-gradient centrifugation, with at least 6 million obtained per sample. Total RNA was extracted from PBMCs with Trizol reagent, with at least 6 micrograms obtained per sample. For every donor, an aliquot of PBMCs went through flow cytometry to measure the percentages of naive CD45RAhigh/CD27high T cells.

The chain uses TRBV12-3 or TRBV12-4 and TRBJ2-5, with a tentative D gene TRBD2 over 5 matching bases. The specimen sequenced was blood. This sequence originates from a woman aged 55-75 years in good health. The CDR3 protein sequence reads: CASSYPDSTGNEQYF. The DNA sequence is given as TGTGCCAGCAGTTACCCGGACTCGACGGGGAATGAGCAGTACTTC.